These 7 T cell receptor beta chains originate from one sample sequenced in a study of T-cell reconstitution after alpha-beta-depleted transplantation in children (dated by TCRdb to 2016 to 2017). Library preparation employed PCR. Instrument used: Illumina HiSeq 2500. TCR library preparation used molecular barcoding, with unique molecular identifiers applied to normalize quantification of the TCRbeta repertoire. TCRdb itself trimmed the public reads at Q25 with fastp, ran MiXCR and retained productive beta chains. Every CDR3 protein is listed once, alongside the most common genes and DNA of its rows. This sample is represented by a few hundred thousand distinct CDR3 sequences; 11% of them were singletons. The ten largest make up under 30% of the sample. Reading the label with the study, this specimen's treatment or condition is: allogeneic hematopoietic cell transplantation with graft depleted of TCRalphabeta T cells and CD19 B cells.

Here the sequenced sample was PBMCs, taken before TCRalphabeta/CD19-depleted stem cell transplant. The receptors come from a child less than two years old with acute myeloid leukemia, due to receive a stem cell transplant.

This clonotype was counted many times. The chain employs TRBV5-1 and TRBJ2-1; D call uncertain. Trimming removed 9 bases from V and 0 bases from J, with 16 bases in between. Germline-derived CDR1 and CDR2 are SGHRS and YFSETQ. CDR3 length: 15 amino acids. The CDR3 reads CATNLQSGSYNEQFF. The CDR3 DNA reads TGCGCCACCAATCTCCAATCCGGCTCCTACAATGAGCAGTTCTTC.

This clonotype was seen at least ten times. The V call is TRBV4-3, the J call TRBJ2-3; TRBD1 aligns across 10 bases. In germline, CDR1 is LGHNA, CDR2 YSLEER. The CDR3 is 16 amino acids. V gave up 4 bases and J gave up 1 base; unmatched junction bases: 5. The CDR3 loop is CASSREGQGGTDTQYF. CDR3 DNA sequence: TGCGCCAGCAGCCGAGAAGGACAGGGGGGCACAGATACGCAGTATTTT.

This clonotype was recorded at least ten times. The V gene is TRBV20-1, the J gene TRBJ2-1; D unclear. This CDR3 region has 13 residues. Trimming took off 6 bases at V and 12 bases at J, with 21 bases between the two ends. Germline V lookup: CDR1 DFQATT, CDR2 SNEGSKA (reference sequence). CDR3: CSAQDPDPFSQFF. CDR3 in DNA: TGCAGTGCCCAGGACCCGGACCCATTTTCGCAGTTCTTC.

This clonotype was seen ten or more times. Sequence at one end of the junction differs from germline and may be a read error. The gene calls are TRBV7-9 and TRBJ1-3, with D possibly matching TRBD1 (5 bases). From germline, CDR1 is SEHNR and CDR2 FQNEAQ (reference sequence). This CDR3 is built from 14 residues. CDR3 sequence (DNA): TGCGCCAGCAGCTTGGCAGGGTCTGGAAACACCATATATTTT. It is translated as CASSLAGSGNTIYF.

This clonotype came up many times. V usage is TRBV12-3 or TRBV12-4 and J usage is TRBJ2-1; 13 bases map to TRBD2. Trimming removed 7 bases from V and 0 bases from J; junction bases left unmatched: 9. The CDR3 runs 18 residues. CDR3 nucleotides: TGTGCCAGCATCAGGTCACTAGCGGGAGGGTCCTCCTACAATGAGCAGTTCTTC. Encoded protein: CASIRSLAGGSSYNEQFF.

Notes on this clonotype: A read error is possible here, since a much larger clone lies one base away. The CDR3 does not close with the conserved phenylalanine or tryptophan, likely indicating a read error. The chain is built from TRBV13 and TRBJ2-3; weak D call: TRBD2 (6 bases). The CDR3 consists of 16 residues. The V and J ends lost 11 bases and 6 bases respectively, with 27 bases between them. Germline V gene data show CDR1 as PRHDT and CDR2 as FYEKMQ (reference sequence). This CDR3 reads CASGRWARRDRDTQYL. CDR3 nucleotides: TGTGCCTCCGGCCGGTGGGCTCGGAGGGATAGGGATACGCAGTATTTA.

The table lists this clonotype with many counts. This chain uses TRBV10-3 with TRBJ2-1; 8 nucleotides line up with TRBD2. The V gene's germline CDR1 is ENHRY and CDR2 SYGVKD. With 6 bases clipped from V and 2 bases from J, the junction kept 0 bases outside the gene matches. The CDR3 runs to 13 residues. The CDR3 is CAISGRAYNEQFF. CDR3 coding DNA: TGTGCCATCAGCGGGAGGGCCTACAATGAGCAGTTCTTC.